The clone carrying this TCR beta chain was seen many times. Its antigen is undetermined. Each donor had approximately 10 milliliters of peripheral blood drawn. V lost 6 bases and J lost 4; bases outside the gene matches: 6. The CDR3 is made up of 14 amino acids. These data belong to a study of blood T cells in healthy people across ages. The second PCR ran about 6 to 12 cycles with a sample-barcoded 5' primer and J-beta primers. Via MiXCR, TCRdb re-called the 5' RACE reads, giving one row per CDR3 protein. This sample has 650,000 to 950,000 distinct CDR3 sequences, with roughly 44% found just once. Findings and caveats of the study: In long-lived donors, naive CD4+ cell counts and diversity exceeded those of aged donors. Per-million-T-cell TCR beta diversity fell roughly linearly with age. It was held that diversity estimates obtained from one million T cells represented underestimates.

Sequenced sample: blood. The rearrangement uses TRBV12-3 or TRBV12-4 and TRBJ1-5; TRBD1 aligns across 7 bases. The clonotype was recovered from a man aged 55 to 70 in good health. CDR3 nucleotides: TGTGCCAGCAGCGGGGACAGCTGGAATCAGCCCCAGCATTTT. It encodes CASSGDSWNQPQHF.